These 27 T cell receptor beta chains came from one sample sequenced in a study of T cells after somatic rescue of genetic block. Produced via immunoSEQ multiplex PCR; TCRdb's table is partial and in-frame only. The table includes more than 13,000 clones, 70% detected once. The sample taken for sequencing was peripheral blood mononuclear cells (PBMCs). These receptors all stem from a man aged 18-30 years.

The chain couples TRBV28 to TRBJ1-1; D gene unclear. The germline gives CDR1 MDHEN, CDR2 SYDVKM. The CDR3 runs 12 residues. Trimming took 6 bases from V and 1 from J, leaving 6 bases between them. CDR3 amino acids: CASRGWNTEAFF. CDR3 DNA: TGTGCCAGCAGGGGATGGAACACTGAAGCTTTCTTT.

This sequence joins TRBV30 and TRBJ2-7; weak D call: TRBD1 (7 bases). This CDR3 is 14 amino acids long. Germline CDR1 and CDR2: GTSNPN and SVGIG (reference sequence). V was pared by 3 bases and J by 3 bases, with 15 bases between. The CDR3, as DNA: TGTGCCTGGAGGGAGGGGGCTCCCCTCTACGAGCAGTACTTC. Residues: CAWREGAPLYEQYF.

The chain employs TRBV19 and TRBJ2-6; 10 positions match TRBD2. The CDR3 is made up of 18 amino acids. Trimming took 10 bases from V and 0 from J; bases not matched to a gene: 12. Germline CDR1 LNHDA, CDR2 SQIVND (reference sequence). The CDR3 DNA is TGTGCCACCACCCCCCGAACTAGCGGGGTCTCTGGGGCCAACGTCCTGACTTTC. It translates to CATTPRTSGVSGANVLTF.

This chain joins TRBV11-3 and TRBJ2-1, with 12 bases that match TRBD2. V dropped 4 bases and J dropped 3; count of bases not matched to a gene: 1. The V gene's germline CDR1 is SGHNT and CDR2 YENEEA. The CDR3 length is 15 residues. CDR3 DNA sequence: TGTGCCAGCAGCTCGACTAGCGGGAGCTACAATGAGCAGTTCTTC. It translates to CASSSTSGSYNEQFF.

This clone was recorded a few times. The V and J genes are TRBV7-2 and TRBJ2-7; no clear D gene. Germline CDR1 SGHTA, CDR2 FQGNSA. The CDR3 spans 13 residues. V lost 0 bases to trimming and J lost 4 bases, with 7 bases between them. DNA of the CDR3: TGTGCCAGCAGCTTAGCCCGGGTTTACGAGCAGTACTTC. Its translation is CASSLARVYEQYF.

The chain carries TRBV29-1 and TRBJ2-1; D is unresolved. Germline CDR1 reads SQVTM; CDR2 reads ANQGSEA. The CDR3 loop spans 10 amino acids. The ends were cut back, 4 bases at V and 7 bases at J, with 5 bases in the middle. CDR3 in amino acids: CSVGWNEQFF. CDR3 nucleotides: TGCAGCGTTGGTTGGAATGAGCAGTTCTTC.

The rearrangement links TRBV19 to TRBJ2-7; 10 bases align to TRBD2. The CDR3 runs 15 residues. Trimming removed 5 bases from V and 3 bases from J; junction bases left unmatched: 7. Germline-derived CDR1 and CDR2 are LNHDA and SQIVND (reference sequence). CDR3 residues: CASSVAGGSLYEQYF. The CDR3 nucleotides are TGTGCCAGTAGTGTAGCGGGAGGTAGTCTCTACGAGCAGTACTTC.

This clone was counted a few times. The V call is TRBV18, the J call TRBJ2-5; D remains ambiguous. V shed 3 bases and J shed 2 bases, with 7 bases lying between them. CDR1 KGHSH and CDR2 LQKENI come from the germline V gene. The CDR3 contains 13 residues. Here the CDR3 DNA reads TGTGCCAGCTCACCCACCTTACAAGAGACCCAGTACTTC. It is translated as CASSPTLQETQYF.

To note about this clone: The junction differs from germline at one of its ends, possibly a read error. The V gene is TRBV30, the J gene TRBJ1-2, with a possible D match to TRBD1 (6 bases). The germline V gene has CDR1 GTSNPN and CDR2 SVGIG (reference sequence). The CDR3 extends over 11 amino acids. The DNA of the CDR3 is TGTGCCCGGAGGGAAGGGGGTCGCTACACCTTC. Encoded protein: CARREGGRYTF.

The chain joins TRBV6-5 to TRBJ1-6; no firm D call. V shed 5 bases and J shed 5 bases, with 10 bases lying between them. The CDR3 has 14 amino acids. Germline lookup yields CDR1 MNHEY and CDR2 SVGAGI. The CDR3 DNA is TGTGCCAGCAGTCCTTCCGCAGATAATTCACCCCTCCACTTT. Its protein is CASSPSADNSPLHF.

The CDR3 spells CASREAGMHLPTDTQYF. The CDR3, as DNA: TGTGCCAGCAGAGAAGCCGGGATGCACCTCCCCACAGATACGCAGTATTTT. The chain links TRBV9 to TRBJ2-3; D is possibly TRBD2 (5 bases). CDR1 is SGDLS and CDR2 is YYNGEE in the germline V gene. V gave up 5 bases and J gave up 2 bases, with 21 bases separating them. CDR3 length: 17 amino acids.

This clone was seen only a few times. CDR3 protein: CASSPQARFF. Written as DNA, the CDR3 is TGTGCCAGCAGCCCTCAGGCGCGGTTCTTC. The V and J genes are TRBV11-2 and TRBJ2-1; no reliable D call. Trimming cost V 5 bases and J 15 bases, with 11 bases left between them. The germline V gene has CDR1 SGHAT and CDR2 FQNNGV. The CDR3 totals 10 residues. The complete variable domain, with remaining parts taken from reference TRBV11-2 and TRBJ2-1, reads EAGVAQSPRYKIIEKRQSVAFWCNPISGHATLYWYQQILGQGPKLLIQFQNNGVVDDSQLPKDRFSAERLKGVDSTLKIQPAKLEDSAVYLCASSPQARFFGPGTRLTVL.

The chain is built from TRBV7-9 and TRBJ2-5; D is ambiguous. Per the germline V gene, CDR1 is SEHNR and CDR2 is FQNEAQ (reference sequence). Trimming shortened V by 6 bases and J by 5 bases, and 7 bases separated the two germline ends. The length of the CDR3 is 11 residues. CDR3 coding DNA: TGTGCCAGCAGTCCACGGGAGACCCAGTACTTC. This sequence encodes CASSPRETQYF. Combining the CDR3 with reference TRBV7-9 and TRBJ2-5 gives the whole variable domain DTGVSQNPRHKITKRGQNVTFRCDPISEHNRLYWYRQTLGQGPEFLTYFQNEAQLEKSRLLSDRFSAERPKGSFSTLEIQRTEQGDSAMYLCASSPRETQYFGPGTRLLVL.

Here the CDR3 reads CASRGQGLYEQYF. In DNA, the CDR3 is TGTGCCAGCAGGGGACAGGGGCTCTACGAGCAGTACTTC. V is TRBV27 and J is TRBJ2-7, with 10 bases aligning to TRBD1. This CDR3 is 13 amino acids long. V shed 6 bases and J 3 bases; nucleotides not matched to a gene: 2. Germline CDR1 and CDR2: MNHEY and SMNVEV (reference sequence).

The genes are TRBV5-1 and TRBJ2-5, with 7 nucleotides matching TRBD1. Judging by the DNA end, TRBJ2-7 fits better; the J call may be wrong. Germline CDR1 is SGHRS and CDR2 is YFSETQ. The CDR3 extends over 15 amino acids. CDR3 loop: CASSLTGTATYEQYF. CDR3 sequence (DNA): TGCGCCAGCAGCTTAACCGGGACAGCGACCTACGAGCAGTACTTC.

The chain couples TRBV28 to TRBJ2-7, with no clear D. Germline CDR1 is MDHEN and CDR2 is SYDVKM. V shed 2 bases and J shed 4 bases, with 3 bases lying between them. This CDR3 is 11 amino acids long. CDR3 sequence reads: CASSLGYEQYF. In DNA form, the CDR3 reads TGTGCCAGCAGTTTAGGGTACGAGCAGTACTTC.

This CDR3 is CATGKGKPEETQYF. The CDR3 DNA reads as TGTGCCACCGGCAAGGGAAAACCAGAAGAGACCCAGTACTTC. V and J are TRBV10-3 and TRBJ2-5; no clear D. This CDR3 is 14 amino acids long. Germline CDR1 and CDR2: ENHRY and SYGVKD. V dropped 10 bases and J dropped 3 bases, with 18 bases sitting between them.

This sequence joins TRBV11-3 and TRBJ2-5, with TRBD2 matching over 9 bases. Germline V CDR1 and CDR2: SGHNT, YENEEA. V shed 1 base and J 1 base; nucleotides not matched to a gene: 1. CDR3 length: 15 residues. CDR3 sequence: CASSLVRGGQETQYF. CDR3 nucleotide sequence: TGTGCCAGCAGCTTAGTGCGGGGGGGCCAAGAGACCCAGTACTTC.

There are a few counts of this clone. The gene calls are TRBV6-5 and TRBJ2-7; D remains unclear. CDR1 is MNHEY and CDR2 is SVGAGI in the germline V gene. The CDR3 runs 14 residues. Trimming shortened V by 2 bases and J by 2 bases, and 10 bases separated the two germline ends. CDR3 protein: CASSYGQPPYEQYF. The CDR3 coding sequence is TGTGCCAGCAGTTACGGGCAGCCCCCCTACGAGCAGTACTTC.

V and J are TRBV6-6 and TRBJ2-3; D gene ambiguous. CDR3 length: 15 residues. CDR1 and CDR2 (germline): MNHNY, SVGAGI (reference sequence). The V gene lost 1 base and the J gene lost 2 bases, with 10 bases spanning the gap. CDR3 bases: TGTGCCAGCAGTTACTTCGCTTCTCTCACAGATACGCAGTATTTT. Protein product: CASSYFASLTDTQYF.

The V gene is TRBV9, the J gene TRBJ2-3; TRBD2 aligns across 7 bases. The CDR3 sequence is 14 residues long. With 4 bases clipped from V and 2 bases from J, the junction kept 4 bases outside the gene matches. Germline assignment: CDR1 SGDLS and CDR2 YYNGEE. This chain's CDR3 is CASSHGGFTDTQYF. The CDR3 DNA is TGTGCCAGCAGCCACGGGGGGTTCACAGATACGCAGTATTTT.

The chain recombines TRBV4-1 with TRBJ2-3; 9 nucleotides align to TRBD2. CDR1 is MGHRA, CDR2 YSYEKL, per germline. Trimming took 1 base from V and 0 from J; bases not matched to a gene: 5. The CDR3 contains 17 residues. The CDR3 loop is CASSQGLAGLSTDTQYF. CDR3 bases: TGCGCCAGCAGCCAAGGGCTAGCGGGATTGAGCACAGATACGCAGTATTTT.

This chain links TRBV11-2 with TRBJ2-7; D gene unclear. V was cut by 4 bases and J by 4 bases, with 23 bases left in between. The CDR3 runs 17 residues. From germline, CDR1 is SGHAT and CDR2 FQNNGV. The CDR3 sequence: CASSSTPMGINAYEQYF. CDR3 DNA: TGTGCCAGCAGCTCTACCCCCATGGGAATCAATGCTTACGAGCAGTACTTC.

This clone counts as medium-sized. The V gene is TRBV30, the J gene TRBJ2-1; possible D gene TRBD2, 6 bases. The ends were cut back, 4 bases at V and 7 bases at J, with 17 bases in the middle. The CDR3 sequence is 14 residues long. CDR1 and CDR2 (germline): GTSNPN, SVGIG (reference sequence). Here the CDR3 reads CAWIPSARENEQFF. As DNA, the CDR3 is TGTGCCTGGATCCCTAGCGCCCGGGAGAATGAGCAGTTCTTC.

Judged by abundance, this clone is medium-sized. CDR3 DNA: TGTGCCAGCAGGGGGAGGGTCACCGGGGAGCTGTTTTTT. Protein product: CASRGRVTGELFF. The chain employs TRBV6-1 and TRBJ2-2; 7 nucleotides match TRBD2. Germline lookup yields CDR1 MNHNS and CDR2 SASEGT. The CDR3 is 13 amino acids. After removal of 6 bases from V and 4 bases from J, the junction contained 2 bases not matched to a gene.

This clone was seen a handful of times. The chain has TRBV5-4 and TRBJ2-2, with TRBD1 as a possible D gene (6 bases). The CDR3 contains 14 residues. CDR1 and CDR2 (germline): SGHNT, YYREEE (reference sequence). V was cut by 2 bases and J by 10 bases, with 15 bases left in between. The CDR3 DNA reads TGTGCCAGCAGCTTAAACAGGGTAGTGGAGGAGCTGTTTTTT. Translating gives CASSLNRVVEELFF.

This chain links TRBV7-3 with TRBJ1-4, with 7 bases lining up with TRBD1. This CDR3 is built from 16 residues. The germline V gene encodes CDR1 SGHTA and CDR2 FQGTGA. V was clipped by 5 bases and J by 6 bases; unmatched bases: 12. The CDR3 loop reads CASSPNGRQGYEKLFF. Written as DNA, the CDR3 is TGTGCCAGCAGCCCCAATGGTCGACAGGGCTATGAAAAACTGTTTTTT.